This T cell receptor beta chain was captured by sequencing in a study of blood T cell repertoires in COVID-19. The germline V gene has CDR1 LNHNV and CDR2 YYDKDF (reference sequence). Trimming removed 0 bases at V and 1 base at J, with 12 bases between. CDR3 length: 16 amino acids. The protocol was immunoSEQ multiplex PCR, while the TCRdb copy is restricted to in-frame clones and leaves out a portion. Of 40,000 to 45,000 clones listed, just over 90% are singletons. Source material: peripheral blood. The origin of this receptor is a man aged 45-65 years with COVID-19, enrolled during active disease. The rearrangement joins TRBV15 to TRBJ1-1, with D possibly matching TRBD1 (6 bases). The CDR3 nucleotides are TGTGCCACCAGCAGAGACCTGGGGGGGGCGAACACTGAAGCTTTCTTT. This sequence encodes CATSRDLGGANTEAFF.